Detailed here is one T cell receptor beta chain. CDR1 and CDR2 from the germline V gene are LNHDA and SQIVND (reference sequence). The CDR3 covers 16 residues. V lost 4 bases, J lost 0 bases, and 16 bases lay in between. This specimen comes from a study of shared clonotypes between healthy human individuals. Sequencing used immunoSEQ multiplex PCR; TCRdb keeps in-frame clones, though not all of them. This sample has 400,000 to 600,000 clones, with about 96% found just once. The sample taken for sequencing was naive CD4+ T cells sorted from blood. This sample's subset: CD45RA+ positively selected. The genes are TRBV19 and TRBJ2-7; weak D call: TRBD2 (6 bases). The TCR sequence derives from a woman aged 30 to 39 in good health. The CDR3 loop is CASSKGGGGYSYEQYF. The CDR3 DNA reads as TGTGCCAGTAGTAAGGGAGGTGGCGGCTACTCCTACGAGCAGTACTTC. Full variable domain (missing parts from reference TRBV19 and TRBJ2-7): DGGITQSPKYLFRKEGQNVTLSCEQNLNHDAMYWYRQDPGQGLRLIYYSQIVNDFQKGDIAEGYSVSREKKESFPLTVTSAQKNPTAFYLCASSKGGGGYSYEQYFGPGTRLTVT.